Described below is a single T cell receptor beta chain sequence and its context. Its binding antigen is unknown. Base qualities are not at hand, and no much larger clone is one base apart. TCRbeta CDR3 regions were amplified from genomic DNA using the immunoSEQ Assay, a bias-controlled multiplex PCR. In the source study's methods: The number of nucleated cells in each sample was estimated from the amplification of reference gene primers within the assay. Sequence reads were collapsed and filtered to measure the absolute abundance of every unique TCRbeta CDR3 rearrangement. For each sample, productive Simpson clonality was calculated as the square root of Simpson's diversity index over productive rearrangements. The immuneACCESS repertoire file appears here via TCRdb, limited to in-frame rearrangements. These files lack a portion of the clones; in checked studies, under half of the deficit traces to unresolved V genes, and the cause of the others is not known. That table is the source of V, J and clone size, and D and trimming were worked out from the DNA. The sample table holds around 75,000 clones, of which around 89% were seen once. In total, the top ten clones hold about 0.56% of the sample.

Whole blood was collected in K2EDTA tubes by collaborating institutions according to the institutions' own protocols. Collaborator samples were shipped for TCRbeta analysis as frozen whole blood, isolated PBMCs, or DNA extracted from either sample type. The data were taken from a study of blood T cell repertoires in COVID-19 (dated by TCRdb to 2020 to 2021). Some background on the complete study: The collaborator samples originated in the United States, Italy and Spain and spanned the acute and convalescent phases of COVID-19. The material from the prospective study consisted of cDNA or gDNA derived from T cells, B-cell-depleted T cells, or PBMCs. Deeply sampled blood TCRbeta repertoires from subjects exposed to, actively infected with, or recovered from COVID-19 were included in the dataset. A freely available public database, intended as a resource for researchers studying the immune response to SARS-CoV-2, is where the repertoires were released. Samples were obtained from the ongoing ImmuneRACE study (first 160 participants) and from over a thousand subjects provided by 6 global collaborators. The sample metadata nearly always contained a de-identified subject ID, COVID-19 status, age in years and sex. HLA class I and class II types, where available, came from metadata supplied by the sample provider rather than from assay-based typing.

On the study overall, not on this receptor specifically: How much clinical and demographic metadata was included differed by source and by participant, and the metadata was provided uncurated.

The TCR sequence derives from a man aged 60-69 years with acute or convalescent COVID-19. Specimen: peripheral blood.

The CDR3 region has the sequence CASSFPTGSQETQYF. The bases read TGTGCCAGCAGTTTCCCGACAGGTTCTCAAGAGACCCAGTACTTC. The V and J segments used are TRBV6-6 and TRBJ2-5; a tentative D match to TRBD1 spans 6 bases. The CDR3 measures 15 amino acids from cysteine to phenylalanine. The sequence is cut down to CDR3 DNA, 45 bases in frame from base 1. Via the germline V gene (reference sequence), CDR1 is MNHNY and CDR2 SVGAGI. V is reduced by 4 bases and J by 2 bases, leaving a spacing of 14 bases between them.